The sequence of this TCR beta chain was determined in a study of cytomegalovirus exposure and HLA in healthy donors. The PCR ran on 60 Vbeta and 13 Jbeta primers. Clones were read by immunoSEQ multiplex PCR, and TCRdb kept only the in-frame ones, dropping some. Of over 100,000 clones listed, approximately 80% were seen once; the top ten hold over 2%. As concerns this clone: Antigen: not known. Since no conserved phenylalanine or tryptophan closes the CDR3, a read error is the likely cause. The DNA is left out, because the CDR3 cannot be placed on it with certainty; the CDR3 is given as TCRdb lists it.

The CDR3 spans 13 amino acids, including both terminal residues. Germline CDR1 reads LNHNV; CDR2 reads YYDKDF (reference sequence). General observations from the study: Among the most significant clusters, several appeared linked to common viral pathogens in a later analysis. Many donors shared some public TCRs, even though most TCR sequences were rare.

This chain connects TRBV15 to TRBJ1-1; the DNA was not used to check the table's D call, TRBD1. Specimen: PBMCs. The clonotype was recovered from a woman in her 30s in good health and CMV-seronegative. The CDR3 is CATSRDVTGGILP.